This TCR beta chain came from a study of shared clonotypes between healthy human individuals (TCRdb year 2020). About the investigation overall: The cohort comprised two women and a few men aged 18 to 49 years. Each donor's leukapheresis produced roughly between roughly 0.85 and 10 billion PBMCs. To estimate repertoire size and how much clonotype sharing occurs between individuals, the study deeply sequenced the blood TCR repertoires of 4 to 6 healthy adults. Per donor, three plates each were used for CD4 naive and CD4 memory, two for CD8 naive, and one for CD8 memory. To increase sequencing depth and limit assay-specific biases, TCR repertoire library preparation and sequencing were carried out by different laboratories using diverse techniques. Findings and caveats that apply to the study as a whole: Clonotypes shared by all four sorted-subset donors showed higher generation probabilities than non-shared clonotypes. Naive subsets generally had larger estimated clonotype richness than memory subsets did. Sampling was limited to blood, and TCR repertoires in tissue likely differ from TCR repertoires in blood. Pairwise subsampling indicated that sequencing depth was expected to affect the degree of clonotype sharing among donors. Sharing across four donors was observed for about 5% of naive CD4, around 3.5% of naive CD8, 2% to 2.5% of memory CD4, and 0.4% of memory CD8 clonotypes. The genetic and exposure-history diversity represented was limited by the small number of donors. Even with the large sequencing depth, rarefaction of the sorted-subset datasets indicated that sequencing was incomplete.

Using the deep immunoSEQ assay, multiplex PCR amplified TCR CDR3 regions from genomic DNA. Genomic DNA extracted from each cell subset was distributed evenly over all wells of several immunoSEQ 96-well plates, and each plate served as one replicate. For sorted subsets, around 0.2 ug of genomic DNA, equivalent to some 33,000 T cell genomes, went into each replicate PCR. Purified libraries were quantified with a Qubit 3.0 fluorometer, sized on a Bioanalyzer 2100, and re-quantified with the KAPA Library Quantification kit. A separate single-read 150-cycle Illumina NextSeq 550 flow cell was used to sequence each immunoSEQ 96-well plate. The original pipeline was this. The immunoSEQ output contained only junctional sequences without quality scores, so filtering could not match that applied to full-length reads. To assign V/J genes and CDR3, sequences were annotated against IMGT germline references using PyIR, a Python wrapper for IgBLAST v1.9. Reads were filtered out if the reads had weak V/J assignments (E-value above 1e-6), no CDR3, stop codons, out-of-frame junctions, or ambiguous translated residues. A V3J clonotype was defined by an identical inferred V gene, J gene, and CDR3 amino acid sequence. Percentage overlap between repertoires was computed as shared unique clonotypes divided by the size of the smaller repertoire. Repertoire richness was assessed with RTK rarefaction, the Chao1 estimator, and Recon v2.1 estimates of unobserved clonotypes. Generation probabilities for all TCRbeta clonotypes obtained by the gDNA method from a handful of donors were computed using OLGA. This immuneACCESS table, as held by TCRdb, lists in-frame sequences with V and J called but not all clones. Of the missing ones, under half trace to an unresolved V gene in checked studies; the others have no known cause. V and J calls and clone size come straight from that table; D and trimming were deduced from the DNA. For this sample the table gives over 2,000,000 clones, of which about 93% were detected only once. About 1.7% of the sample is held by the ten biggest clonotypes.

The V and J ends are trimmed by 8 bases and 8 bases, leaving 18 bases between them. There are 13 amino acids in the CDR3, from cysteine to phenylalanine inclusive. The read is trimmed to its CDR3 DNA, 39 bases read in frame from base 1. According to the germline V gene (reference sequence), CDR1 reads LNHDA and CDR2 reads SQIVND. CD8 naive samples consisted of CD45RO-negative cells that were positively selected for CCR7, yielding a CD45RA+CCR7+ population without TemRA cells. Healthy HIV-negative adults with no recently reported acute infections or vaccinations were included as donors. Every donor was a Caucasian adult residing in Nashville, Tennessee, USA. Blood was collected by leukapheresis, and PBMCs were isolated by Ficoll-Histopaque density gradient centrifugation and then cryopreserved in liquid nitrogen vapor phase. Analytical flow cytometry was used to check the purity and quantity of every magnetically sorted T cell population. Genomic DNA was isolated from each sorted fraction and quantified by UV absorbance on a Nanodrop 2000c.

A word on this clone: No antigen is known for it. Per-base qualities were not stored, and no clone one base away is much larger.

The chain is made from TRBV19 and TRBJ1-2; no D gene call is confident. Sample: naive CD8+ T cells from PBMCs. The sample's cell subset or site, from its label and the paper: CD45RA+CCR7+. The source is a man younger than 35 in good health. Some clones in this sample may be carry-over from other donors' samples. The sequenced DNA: TGTGCCAGTTGGTCTCCCAATGCACGGGGCTACACCTTC. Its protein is CASWSPNARGYTF. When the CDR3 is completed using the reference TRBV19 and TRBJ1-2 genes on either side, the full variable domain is DGGITQSPKYLFRKEGQNVTLSCEQNLNHDAMYWYRQDPGQGLRLIYYSQIVNDFQKGDIAEGYSVSREKKESFPLTVTSAQKNPTAFYLCASWSPNARGYTFGSGTRLTVV.